Below, 4 T cell receptor beta chains from the same sample are listed, as sequenced in a study of cytomegalovirus exposure and HLA in healthy donors. PCR used 60 Vbeta primers and 13 Jbeta primers. Assay: immunoSEQ multiplex PCR; the TCRdb copy retains only in-frame clones and omits some. The sample lists roughly 290,000 clones, over 70% occurring once. Sequenced input: PBMCs. The receptors here all came from a girl aged 2 to 9 in good health and CMV-seronegative.

This clone has a single count. J is TRBJ1-5 and V is TRBV9; D is ambiguous. This CDR3 is 15 amino acids long. Germline V gene lookup returns CDR1 SGDLS and CDR2 YYNGEE. V lost 3 bases and J 4 bases, leaving 14 bases between the germline ends. This CDR3 reads CASSGLRDLNQPQHF. The CDR3 coding sequence is TGTGCCAGCAGCGGGCTCCGGGATCTTAATCAGCCCCAGCATTTT.

The J gene is TRBJ1-2, the V gene TRBV10-2; D might be TRBD1 (5 bases). Germline-derived CDR1 and CDR2 are WSHSY and SAAADI. V lost 9 bases and J 7 bases, leaving 18 bases between the germline ends. This CDR3 comprises 13 residues. The CDR3 loop reads CASRARGVFGYTF. The CDR3 nucleotides are TGCGCCAGTAGAGCGCGGGGGGTTTTTGGCTACACCTTC.

The CDR3 here is CASSPQPPDSDNSPLHF. Here the CDR3 DNA reads TGTGCCAGCAGCCCCCAACCACCGGACAGCGATAATTCACCCCTCCACTTT. The V call is TRBV4-2, the J call TRBJ1-6, with D possibly being TRBD1 (6 bases). CDR1 and CDR2 (germline): LGHNA, YNFKEQ. The CDR3 contains 17 residues. Trimming cost V 4 bases and J 5 bases, with 18 bases left between them.

This sequence joins TRBV7-9 and TRBJ2-7; 10 positions agree with TRBD1. CDR3 size: 12 residues. CDR1 and CDR2 from the germline V gene are SEHNR and FQNEAQ (reference sequence). The V segment lost 5 bases and the J segment 11 bases; nucleotides outside the gene matches: 6. The CDR3: CASSADRGRKYF. CDR3 DNA sequence: TGTGCCAGCAGCGCCGACAGGGGGCGAAAGTACTTC.